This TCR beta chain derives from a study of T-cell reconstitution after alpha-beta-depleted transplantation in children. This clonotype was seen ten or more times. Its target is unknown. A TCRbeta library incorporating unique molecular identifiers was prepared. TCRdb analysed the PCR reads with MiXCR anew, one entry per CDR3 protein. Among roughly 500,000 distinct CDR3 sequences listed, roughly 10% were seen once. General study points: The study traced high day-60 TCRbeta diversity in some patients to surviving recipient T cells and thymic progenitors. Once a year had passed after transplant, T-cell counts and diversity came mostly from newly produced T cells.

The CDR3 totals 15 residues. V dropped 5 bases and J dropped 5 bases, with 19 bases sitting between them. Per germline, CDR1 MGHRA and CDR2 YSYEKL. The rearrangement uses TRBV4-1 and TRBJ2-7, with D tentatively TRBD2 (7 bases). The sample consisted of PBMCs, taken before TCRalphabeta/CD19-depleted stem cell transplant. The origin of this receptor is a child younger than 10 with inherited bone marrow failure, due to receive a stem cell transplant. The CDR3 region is CASSTGRGAIDEQYF. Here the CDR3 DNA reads TGCGCCAGCAGCACGGGTCGGGGGGCGATCGACGAGCAGTACTTC.